The entry below gives a single T cell receptor (beta chain) sequence along with its context. In this sample, this clone turned up a few times. Its target antigen remains unknown. It has no much larger one-base neighbor in the sample; base qualities were not kept. This sample's time point label indicates: cycle 2 day 1 (C2D1) of nivolumab. Every trial patient had relapsed following autologous stem cell transplantation, and prior brentuximab vedotin exposure was what differed among cohorts A, B and C. The trial cohort included 55 to 65 patients with relapsed/refractory classical Hodgkin lymphoma, and each patient had a best overall response of complete response, partial response or progressive disease. Single-agent nivolumab was administered to trial patients in the multi-cohort phase II CheckMate 205 trial. An independent review committee assessed best overall response by applying the 2007 International Working Group response criteria. Trial PBMCs were collected just before the start of nivolumab (C1D1) and during therapy at cycle 2 day 1 and cycle 4 day 1. After peripheral blood was drawn into 8 mL Vacutainer Cell Preparation Tubes, PBMCs were isolated by centrifugation and then cryopreserved.

V is cut back by 3 bases and J by 7 bases, with 6 bases in the junction unmatched. CDR1 and CDR2 (SGDLS, YYNGEE) derive from the germline V gene. Counted from cysteine to phenylalanine, this CDR3 has 14 amino acids. Only the CDR3 region is kept as DNA, spanning 42 bases read in frame from base 1. Genomic DNA was extracted with the Qiagen DNeasy kit from unsorted PBMCs and from negatively selected CD4+ and CD8+ fractions. TCR beta CDR3 regions were amplified by immunoSEQ multiplex PCR using primers annealing to V and J segments. Amplification bias was minimized using a synthetic immune receptor repertoire, and residual bias was removed computationally after sequencing. From the authors' description of their analysis: Repertoire diversity was quantified as the Shannon entropy index using custom Python scripts. Unsorted, CD4+ and CD8+ repertoires were analyzed separately, except in combined analyses where CD4+ and CD8+ sequences were merged in silico. A clone counted as expanded when the clone's frequency after treatment rose at least 2-fold relative to C1D1, and clones undetected at baseline were given a pseudocount of 0.5. Singleton clones were defined as clones with 0 or 1 copy at C1D1, and non-singleton clones were defined as clones with 2 or more copies. Clones expanded in unsorted samples were labelled as CD4+, CD8+ or unknown by matching protein sequences in sorted samples from the same patient. Diversity changes from C1D1 to C4D1 were tested in paired samples using Wilcoxon tests. TCRdb limited this immuneACCESS table to in-frame rearrangements with V and J called. A share of clones is missing; checked studies link under half to unresolved V genes, and the rest is unexplained. That table is the source of V, J and clone size, and D and trimming were worked out from the DNA. This sample is represented by under 70,000 clones; 71% of them were singletons. The ten largest clonotypes hold roughly 9.1% of the sample.

The entry originates in a study of PD-1 blockade in classical Hodgkin lymphoma (dated by TCRdb to 2018 to 2021). About the full investigation: Nivolumab dosing was 3 mg/kg intravenously every 2 weeks, continuing until either disease progression or unacceptable toxicity. A peripheral blood immune signature of response to PD-1 blockade in classical Hodgkin lymphoma was defined using TCR beta sequencing and CyTOF. Broad study findings and their caveats: Among trial patients, those achieving complete response had baseline diversity similar to that of newly diagnosed patients, while diversity was significantly lower in partial responders and progressors. CD4+ but not CD8+ TCR diversity rose significantly by C4D1 (p=0.0027 vs p=0.16), most apparent in complete responders (p=0.02). Baseline TCR diversity was reported to be lower in newly diagnosed patients than in healthy donors, and even lower in relapsed/refractory patients. Lower diversity was observed in patients in whom nivolumab was started less than 1 year after ASCT, and these patients were excluded from later analyses so that confounding by immune reconstitution would be avoided. The study covered only a single clinical trial cohort, and the causes of the repertoire differences, possibly disease activity or prior therapy, were still not defined.

The specimen was peripheral blood mononuclear cells (PBMCs), collected before the second cycle of nivolumab. This clonotype was sampled from a human donor with classical Hodgkin lymphoma. This sequence uses TRBV9 and TRBJ2-1, and TRBD2 matches 8 of the central bases. The CDR3 is CASSALGGANEQFF. The base sequence is TGTGCCAGCAGCGCCCTCGGGGGGGCGAATGAGCAGTTCTTC.